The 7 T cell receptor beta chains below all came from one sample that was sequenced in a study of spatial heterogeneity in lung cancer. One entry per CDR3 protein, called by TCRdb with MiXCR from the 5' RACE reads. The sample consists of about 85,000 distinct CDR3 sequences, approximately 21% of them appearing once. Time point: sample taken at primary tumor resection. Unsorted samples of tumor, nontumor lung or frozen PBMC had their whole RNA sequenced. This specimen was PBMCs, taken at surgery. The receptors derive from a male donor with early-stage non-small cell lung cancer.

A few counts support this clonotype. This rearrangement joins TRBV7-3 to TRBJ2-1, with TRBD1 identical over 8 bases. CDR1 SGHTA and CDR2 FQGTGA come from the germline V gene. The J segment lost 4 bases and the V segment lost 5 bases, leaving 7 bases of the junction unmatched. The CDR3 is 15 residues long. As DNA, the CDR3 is TGTGCCAGCAGCCCCGGCAGGGGGCGGTACAATGAGCAGTTCTTC. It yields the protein CASSPGRGRYNEQFF.

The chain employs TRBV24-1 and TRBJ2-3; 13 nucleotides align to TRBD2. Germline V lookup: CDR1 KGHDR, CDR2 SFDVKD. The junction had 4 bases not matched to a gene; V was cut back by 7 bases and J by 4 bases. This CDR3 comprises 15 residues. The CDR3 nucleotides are TGTGCCACCAGCGGGACTAGCGGGACAGCAGATACGCAGTATTTT. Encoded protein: CATSGTSGTADTQYF.

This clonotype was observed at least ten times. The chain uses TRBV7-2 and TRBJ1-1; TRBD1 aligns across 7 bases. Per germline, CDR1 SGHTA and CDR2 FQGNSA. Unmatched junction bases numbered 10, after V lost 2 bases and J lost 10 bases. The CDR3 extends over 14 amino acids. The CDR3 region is CASSLRDRSRGAFF. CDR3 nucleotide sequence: TGTGCCAGCAGCTTACGGGACAGAAGCAGGGGAGCTTTCTTT.

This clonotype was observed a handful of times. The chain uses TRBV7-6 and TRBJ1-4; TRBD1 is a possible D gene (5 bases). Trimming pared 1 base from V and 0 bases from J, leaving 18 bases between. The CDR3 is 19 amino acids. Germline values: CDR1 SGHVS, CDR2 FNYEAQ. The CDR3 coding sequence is TGTGCCAGCAGCTTAGTGCCCCTCCTTGACAGAGCAACTAATGAAAAACTGTTTTTT. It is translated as CASSLVPLLDRATNEKLFF.

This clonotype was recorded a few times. Written as DNA, the CDR3 is TGTGCCAGCAGTTCTGGGGCTCAGCCCCAGCATTTT. Translating it yields CASSSGAQPQHF. The chain employs TRBV28 and TRBJ1-5; weak D call: TRBD1 (5 bases). Germline CDR1 and CDR2: MDHEN and SYDVKM. The CDR3 has 12 residues. V was pared by 4 bases and J by 6 bases, with 7 bases between.

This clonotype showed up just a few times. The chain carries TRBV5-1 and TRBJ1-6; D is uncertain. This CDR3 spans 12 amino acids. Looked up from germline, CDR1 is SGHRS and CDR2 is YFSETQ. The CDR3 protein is CAAEGWNSPLHF. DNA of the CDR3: TGCGCAGCAGAGGGCTGGAATTCACCCCTCCACTTT.

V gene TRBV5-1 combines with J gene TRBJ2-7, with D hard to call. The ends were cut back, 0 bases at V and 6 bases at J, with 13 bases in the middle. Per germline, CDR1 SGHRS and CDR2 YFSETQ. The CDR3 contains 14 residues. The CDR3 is CASSLAVGGREQYF. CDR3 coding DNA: TGCGCCAGCAGCTTGGCCGTGGGCGGCCGCGAGCAGTACTTC. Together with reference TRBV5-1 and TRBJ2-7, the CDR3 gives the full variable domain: KAGVTQTPRYLIKTRGQQVTLSCSPISGHRSVSWYQQTPGQGLQFLFEYFSETQRNKGNFPGRFSGRQFSNSRSEMNVSTLELGDSALYLCASSLAVGGREQYFGPGTRLTVT.